Following are 29 T cell receptor beta chains from one sample sequenced in a study of OX40 agonist ivuxolimab in advanced cancers. Produced via immunoSEQ multiplex PCR; TCRdb's table is partial and in-frame only. This table holds about 31,000 clones, about nine tenths found once. The source was CD4+ or CD8+ T cells sorted from blood, collected in a trial of the OX40 agonist ivuxolimab. Receptors originate from an adult with an advanced solid tumor such as melanoma, head and neck, liver or kidney cancer.

The rearrangement uses TRBV23-1 and TRBJ2-1; D is unresolved. TRBV23-1 is marked as an open reading frame, function uncertain. V was trimmed by 5 bases and J by 0 bases, leaving 8 bases between them. The length of the CDR3 is 14 residues. CDR3 DNA: TGCGCCAGCAGTTTCTTGAGCTCCTACAATGAGCAGTTCTTC. The encoded protein is CASSFLSSYNEQFF.

This chain uses TRBV27 with TRBJ1-2, with 8 bases aligning to TRBD1. From germline, CDR1 is MNHEY and CDR2 SMNVEV (reference sequence). Losses at the gene ends were 5 bases for V and 8 bases for J; bases not matched to a gene: 13. The CDR3 runs 15 residues. CDR3 sequence: CASSTTRTGWVGYTF. In DNA form, the CDR3 reads TGTGCCAGCAGTACGACTCGGACAGGGTGGGTAGGCTACACCTTC.

The gene calls are TRBV2 and TRBJ1-5, with D possibly TRBD1 on 6 matching bases. Trimming left V 5 bases short and J 0 bases short, with 11 bases between. This CDR3 comprises 15 residues. Germline values: CDR1 SNHLY, CDR2 FYNNEI. The CDR3 sequence: CASSTYRVSNQPQHF. Written as DNA, the CDR3 is TGTGCCAGCAGTACTTACAGGGTTAGCAATCAGCCCCAGCATTTT.

The chain recombines TRBV10-3 with TRBJ1-5, with a weak D call TRBD1 (5 bases). This CDR3 is built from 20 residues. Germline assignment: CDR1 ENHRY and CDR2 SYGVKD. Trimming stripped 2 bases from V and 0 bases from J, with 23 bases between. The CDR3 protein is CAISEPVPGLSSYSNQPQHF. The CDR3 coding sequence is TGTGCCATCAGTGAGCCGGTACCGGGACTGTCTTCTTATAGCAATCAGCCCCAGCATTTT.

The chain links TRBV7-9 to TRBJ2-7; 8 bases are a match to TRBD2. Germline-derived CDR1 and CDR2 are SEHNR and FQNEAQ (reference sequence). The CDR3 runs 15 residues. With V trimmed by 4 bases and J by 0 bases, 5 bases remained unmatched. The CDR3 coding sequence is TGTGCCAGCAGCTACCCGGGGGGGGGCTCCTACGAGCAGTACTTC. As protein: CASSYPGGGSYEQYF.

The chain recombines TRBV11-1 with TRBJ2-7, with D perhaps TRBD1 (5 bases). The V end was cut by 4 bases, the J end by 1 base, with 11 bases between. CDR1 and CDR2 from the germline V gene are SGHAT and FQDESV (reference sequence). The CDR3 extends over 14 amino acids. CDR3 in DNA: TGTGCCAGCAGCTCAAGACAGATGTCCTACGAGCAGTACTTC. It yields the protein CASSSRQMSYEQYF.

The chain has TRBV2 and TRBJ2-7; TRBD1 is a possible D gene (6 bases). The CDR3 totals 14 residues. CDR1 and CDR2 from the germline V gene are SNHLY and FYNNEI. Between the trimmed V and J ends, which lost 11 bases and 2 bases, there was a span of 19 bases. The CDR3 nucleotides read TGTGCCGGGTCCCGGGACAAGCTTACCTACGAGCAGTACTTC. Amino acids: CAGSRDKLTYEQYF.

V and J are TRBV16 and TRBJ1-5; D unresolved. V was pared by 1 base and J by 7 bases, with 14 bases between. This CDR3 spans 15 amino acids. Germline V lookup: CDR1 KGHSY, CDR2 FQNENV. CDR3 in amino acids: CASSQFGASGQPQHF. CDR3 in DNA: TGTGCCAGCAGCCAATTCGGCGCCAGTGGGCAGCCCCAGCATTTT.

The gene calls are TRBV7-3 and TRBJ2-2; D not certain. The V and J ends lost 5 bases and 8 bases respectively, with 12 bases between them. CDR3 length equals 13 residues. From germline, CDR1 is SGHTA and CDR2 FQGTGA. The CDR3 DNA reads TGTGCCAGCAGCCTCGGACCTGGGGGGGAGCTGTTTTTT. Translation gives CASSLGPGGELFF.

J is TRBJ2-3 and V is TRBV28; either TRBD1 or TRBD2 may fit D (5 bases each). CDR1 and CDR2 from the germline V gene are MDHEN and SYDVKM. V lost 2 bases to trimming and J lost 3 bases, with 15 bases between them. The CDR3 is made up of 16 amino acids. The CDR3 reads CASSLEGSRGTDTQYF. CDR3 DNA sequence: TGTGCCAGCAGTTTAGAGGGGTCTAGAGGAACAGATACGCAGTATTTT. Supplemented by reference TRBV28 and TRBJ2-3, the full variable domain reads DVKVTQSSRYLVKRTGEKVFLECVQDMDHENMFWYRQDPGLGLRLIYFSYDVKMKEKGDIPEGYSVSREKKERFSLILESASTNQTSMYLCASSLEGSRGTDTQYFGPGTRLTVL.

V is TRBV7-2 and J is TRBJ1-1; D unclear. This CDR3 contains 14 residues. Trimming removed 4 bases from V and 7 bases from J, with 16 bases in between. Per germline, CDR1 SGHTA and CDR2 FQGNSA. CDR3 region: CASSSLRQRDEAFF. The CDR3 DNA is TGTGCCAGCAGCTCCCTGAGGCAACGGGATGAAGCTTTCTTT.

As for this clone: At one end, the junction sequence differs from germline, possibly due to a read error. The chain employs TRBV6-1 and TRBJ1-5; D uncertain. CDR1 is MNHNS and CDR2 is SASEGT in the germline V gene. CDR3 length equals 10 residues. The CDR3 sequence: CTSSEVPQHF. CDR3 coding DNA: TGTACCAGCAGTGAAGTTCCCCAGCATTTT.

V is TRBV19 and J is TRBJ2-4, with D unresolved. Trimming left V 5 bases short and J 6 bases short, with 17 bases between. Germline lookup yields CDR1 LNHDA and CDR2 SQIVND (reference sequence). This CDR3 spans 15 amino acids. This chain's CDR3 is CASSAYTLDGNIQYF. CDR3 DNA: TGTGCCAGTAGTGCCTACACCCTAGATGGAAACATTCAGTACTTC.

V usage is TRBV6-5 and J usage is TRBJ2-7, with D perhaps matching TRBD2 (5 bases). The CDR3 consists of 14 residues. Germline values: CDR1 MNHEY, CDR2 SVGAGI. The germline V and J ends were trimmed by 2 bases and 2 bases, with 10 bases remaining between them. The CDR3 DNA reads TGTGCCAGCAGTTACACACCGGGGACCTACGAGCAGTACTTC. Amino acid sequence: CASSYTPGTYEQYF.

V gene TRBV6-4 combines with J gene TRBJ2-3, with a possible D match to TRBD2 (6 bases). The CDR3 spans 15 residues. V lost 4 bases and J lost 3, with 14 bases in between. Per the germline V gene, CDR1 is MRHNA and CDR2 is SNTAGT. The CDR3 is CASSVSGDGTDTQYF. The CDR3 nucleotides read TGTGCCAGCAGTGTTTCGGGAGACGGGACAGATACGCAGTATTTT.

The chain recombines TRBV4-1 with TRBJ1-2; D unclear. Germline V gene data show CDR1 as MGHRA and CDR2 as YSYEKL. CDR3 length: 16 amino acids. Trimming left V 1 base short and J 7 bases short, with 19 bases between. CDR3 DNA sequence: TGCGCCAGCAGCCAAGCTACCATTTTGGCTCCCCTTGGCTACACCTTC. Translation: CASSQATILAPLGYTF.

The chain employs TRBV7-9 and TRBJ2-3; 11 positions match TRBD2. There are 18 residues in the CDR3. Germline V CDR1 and CDR2: SEHNR, FQNEAQ (reference sequence). V lost 2 bases and J lost 4; bases outside the gene matches: 11. Written as DNA, the CDR3 is TGTGCCAGCAGCTTACCAACCCGTAGCGGGAGGGGCCCAGATACGCAGTATTTT. Translation gives CASSLPTRSGRGPDTQYF.

The V and J genes are TRBV28 and TRBJ1-5; D is uncertain. With 4 bases removed from V and 7 bases from J, the gap between germline ends came to 17 bases. Germline V gene lookup returns CDR1 MDHEN and CDR2 SYDVKM. The CDR3 runs 15 residues. CDR3 amino acids: CASSYVQETRQPQHF. DNA for the CDR3: TGTGCCAGCAGTTACGTCCAGGAGACTCGCCAGCCCCAGCATTTT.

This clone was counted a single time. V gene TRBV15 combines with J gene TRBJ1-1, with D possibly being TRBD1 (5 bases). Germline V gene sequence: CDR1 LNHNV, CDR2 YYDKDF (reference sequence). The ends were cut back, 2 bases at V and 1 base at J, with 8 bases in the middle. CDR3 length: 14 amino acids. The CDR3 is CATSRFGGNTEAFF. Written as DNA, the CDR3 is TGTGCCACCAGCAGATTCGGGGGGAACACTGAAGCTTTCTTT.

The chain recombines TRBV11-2 with TRBJ2-6, with no clear D. The V gene's germline CDR1 is SGHAT and CDR2 FQNNGV. The CDR3 runs 16 residues. The V end was cut by 3 bases, the J end by 0 bases, with 9 bases between. The CDR3 loop is CASSFAGYSGANVLTF. The CDR3 DNA follows: TGTGCCAGCAGCTTTGCTGGGTACTCTGGGGCCAACGTCCTGACTTTC. Full variable domain (missing parts from reference TRBV11-2 and TRBJ2-6): EAGVAQSPRYKIIEKRQSVAFWCNPISGHATLYWYQQILGQGPKLLIQFQNNGVVDDSQLPKDRFSAERLKGVDSTLKIQPAKLEDSAVYLCASSFAGYSGANVLTFGAGSRLTVL.

This chain joins TRBV5-1 and TRBJ1-1, with TRBD1 as a possible D gene (5 bases). Looked up from germline, CDR1 is SGHRS and CDR2 is YFSETQ. This CDR3 region has 14 residues. Trimming took off 4 bases at V and 0 bases at J, with 10 bases between the two ends. In nucleotides, the CDR3 is TGCGCCAGCAGCCCAGGGATGATGAACACTGAAGCTTTCTTT. Translation: CASSPGMMNTEAFF.

The rearrangement uses TRBV29-1 and TRBJ2-1, with unresolved D. The CDR3 sequence is 14 residues long. Trimming took 3 bases from V and 0 from J, leaving 9 bases between them. CDR1 and CDR2 (germline): SQVTM, ANQGSEA. DNA of the CDR3: TGCAGCGTTGATGTTACGGCCTCCTACAATGAGCAGTTCTTC. It encodes CSVDVTASYNEQFF.

The chain combines TRBV5-6 with TRBJ2-7, with TRBD1 matching over 10 bases. Losses at the gene ends were 4 bases for V and 4 bases for J; bases not matched to a gene: 5. CDR3 length equals 14 residues. Per germline, CDR1 SGHDT and CDR2 YYEEEE. The CDR3 is CASSGWTGGYEQYF. CDR3 DNA sequence: TGTGCCAGCAGCGGATGGACAGGGGGGTACGAGCAGTACTTC. The entire variable domain, with the rest obtained from reference TRBV5-6 and TRBJ2-7, is as follows: DAGVTQSPTHLIKTRGQQVTLRCSPKSGHDTVSWYQQALGQGPQFIFQYYEEEERQRGNFPDRFSGHQFPNYSSELNVNALLLGDSALYLCASSGWTGGYEQYFGPGTRLTVT.

The genes are TRBV7-8 and TRBJ2-7, with 15 bases matching TRBD2. Losses at the gene ends were 0 bases for V and 4 bases for J; bases not matched to a gene: 13. The CDR3 has 20 residues. Germline V gene sequence: CDR1 SGHVS, CDR2 FQNEAQ. Written as DNA, the CDR3 is TGTGCCAGCAGCTTAGCGGTGACTGGACTAGCGGGAGGGCCGGGGTACGAGCAGTACTTC. Its translation: CASSLAVTGLAGGPGYEQYF.

This chain links TRBV28 with TRBJ2-7, with no clear D. Trimming removed 3 bases at V and 0 bases at J, with 6 bases between. Per germline, CDR1 MDHEN and CDR2 SYDVKM. This CDR3 has 13 residues. The CDR3: CASSFPSSYEQYF. The CDR3 DNA follows: TGTGCCAGCAGTTTTCCCAGCTCCTACGAGCAGTACTTC.

The chain is built from TRBV19 and TRBJ2-7; D might be TRBD1 (6 bases). In germline, CDR1 is LNHDA, CDR2 SQIVND (reference sequence). The CDR3 has 14 residues. Trimming removed 5 bases from V and 7 bases from J, with 18 bases in between. CDR3 amino acids: CASSPYSGQGEQYF. DNA for the CDR3: TGTGCCAGTAGTCCCTATTCGGGGCAGGGGGAGCAGTACTTC.

J is TRBJ1-3 and V is TRBV10-3; tentatively, D is TRBD1 (5 bases). V was clipped by 5 bases and J by 2 bases, with 7 bases between them. CDR1 is ENHRY and CDR2 is SYGVKD in the germline V gene. There are 13 residues in the CDR3. Here the CDR3 reads CAISTGPGNTIYF. CDR3 nucleotide sequence: TGTGCCATCAGTACGGGACCTGGAAACACCATATATTTT.

The chain has TRBV7-4 and TRBJ2-7, with D possibly being TRBD1 (8 bases). The CDR3 contains 15 residues. Germline V gene data show CDR1 as SGHVT and CDR2 as SQSDAQ. V was pared by 4 bases and J by 2 bases, with 15 bases between. Written as DNA, the CDR3 is TGTGCCAGCAGCTCACGGACAGGGAGGGCCTACGAGCAGTACTTC. It codes for CASSSRTGRAYEQYF.

V is TRBV7-9 and J is TRBJ1-1; D is uncertain. CDR1 and CDR2 (germline): SEHNR, FQNEAQ (reference sequence). CDR3 length equals 16 residues. Trimming removed 2 bases at V and 6 bases at J, with 19 bases between. The CDR3 bases are TGTGCCAGCAGCTTAATTCCGGGTGAGCCCTACCCTGAAGCTTTCTTT. Amino acids: CASSLIPGEPYPEAFF. Full variable domain (outside the CDR3, taken from reference TRBV7-9 and TRBJ1-1): DTGVSQNPRHKITKRGQNVTFRCDPISEHNRLYWYRQTLGQGPEFLTYFQNEAQLEKSRLLSDRFSAERPKGSFSTLEIQRTEQGDSAMYLCASSLIPGEPYPEAFFGQGTRLTVV.